A selection of T cell receptor beta chains follows, all from one sample in a study of T cells after yellow fever vaccination. TCRdb fed the 5' RACE reads into MiXCR, producing one record per CDR3 protein. The sample includes 95,000 to 150,000 distinct CDR3 sequences, 8% to 10% of them seen just once. This specimen was CD8+ T cells sorted from PBMCs, taken on the day of the yellow fever booster vaccination. These TCRs come from a man in his late teens or twenties who received the YFV17D yellow fever vaccine. CDR3s include the opening cysteine and the closing phenylalanine or tryptophan. D genes are given only for firm matches. Clone size is shown for a subset of rows, as once, few, many or a class of expanded clone.

V	J	size	D	DNA	CDR3
TRBV29-1	TRBJ1-2	many	-	TGCAGCGTTGAAGACGGAGCGAACTATGGCTACACCTTC	CSVEDGANYGYTF
TRBV5-4	TRBJ2-2	few	-	TGTGCCAGCAGCGAAGGGGGCGGGGAGCTGTTTTTT	CASSEGGGELFF
TRBV5-1	TRBJ2-1	-	TRBD2	TGCGCCAGCAGTGGGTTCCTCGGTAGCGGGGGGGCAAATGAGCAGTTCTTC	CASSGFLGSGGANEQFF
TRBV4-2	TRBJ2-1	-	TRBD2	TGTGCCAGCAGCGACGGACTAGACAATGAGCAGTTCTTC	CASSDGLDNEQFF
TRBV10-3	TRBJ2-3	few	TRBD1	TGTGCCATCAGTGAGGGACAGGGGTATTGGACAGATACGCAGTATTTT	CAISEGQGYWTDTQYF
TRBV7-8	TRBJ1-1	few	-	TGTGCCAGCAGCTCACCTTCCCGGGAGGTTGGCGCTTTCTTT	CASSSPSREVGAFF
TRBV29-1	TRBJ1-2	-	TRBD1	TGCAGCGTTGACAGGACAGGGGGCTTTGGCTACACCTTC	CSVDRTGGFGYTF
TRBV7-9	TRBJ2-3	-	-	TGTGCCAGCAGCTGGTCGGGGGCCAGCACAGATACGCAGTATTTT	CASSWSGASTDTQYF
TRBV6-1	TRBJ2-1	-	TRBD1	TGTGCCAGCGCGGACAGGGCATACAATGAGCAGTTCTTC	CASADRAYNEQFF
TRBV12-3/TRBV12-4	TRBJ1-6	few	-	TGTGCCAGCAGTACAGGGAATTCACCCCTCCACTTT	CASSTGNSPLHF
TRBV27	TRBJ2-3	-	-	TGTGCCAGCCGCAGCTGGACGGTGCCTGATACGCAGTATTTT	CASRSWTVPDTQYF
TRBV13	TRBJ2-1	many	TRBD2	TGTGCCAGCAGCTTAGCAAGCGGGGGGGCCGATGAGCAGTTCTTC	CASSLASGGADEQFF
TRBV12-3/TRBV12-4	TRBJ1-2	-	-	TGTGCCAGCAGCGTTCCAGGGGTCTATGGCTACACCTTC	CASSVPGVYGYTF
TRBV29-1	TRBJ2-5	many	TRBD2	TGCAGCGTTGATGGAAGCCCCTTTTCTAGCGGGGGGTACCAAGAGACCCAGTACTTC	CSVDGSPFSSGGYQETQYF
TRBV6-5	TRBJ1-6	few	-	TGTGCCAGCAGTCAGGGAGCAGTTCGCTCACCCCTCCACTTT	CASSQGAVRSPLHF
TRBV7-9	TRBJ2-5	-	-	TGTGCCAGCAGCACGGCGGTCGGCGGGCGGAAGACCCAGTACTTC	CASSTAVGGRKTQYF
TRBV5-1	TRBJ2-7	-	-	TGCGCCAGCAGCGTAGGATCAGGAAGCTACGAGCAGTACTTC	CASSVGSGSYEQYF
TRBV19	TRBJ2-3	-	TRBD1	TGTGCCAGTAGTATGACAGGGGCGCCAGATACGCAGTATTTT	CASSMTGAPDTQYF
TRBV2	TRBJ2-3	-	TRBD2	TGTGCCAGCAGTGAAGAAGCGGGAAGCACAGATACGCAGTATTTT	CASSEEAGSTDTQYF
TRBV7-8	TRBJ2-1	-	-	TGTGCCAGCAGCTTAGGGCGGGTCTTGCCCGGTGAGCAGTTCTTC	CASSLGRVLPGEQFF
TRBV7-9	TRBJ2-5	many	-	TGTGCCAGCACCCAGGTTCGGGACCTCTCAGGGGACCAGTACTTC	CASTQVRDLSGDQYF
TRBV7-8	TRBJ1-4	-	-	TGTGCCAGCAGCTCGAGGGTTCTCCCTGGTGAAAAACTGTTTTTT	CASSSRVLPGEKLFF
TRBV23-1	TRBJ1-3	-	-	TGCGCCAGCAGTTTCCCGGGATCCAGAAACACCATATATTTT	CASSFPGSRNTIYF
TRBV4-3	TRBJ2-1	few	TRBD2	TGCGCCAGCAGCCAAGGAGCGGGGGGGCCGAACAATGAGCAGTTCTTC	CASSQGAGGPNNEQFF
TRBV6-2/TRBV6-3	TRBJ1-1	-	TRBD1	TGTGCCAGCAGTTACTCATTAAGGACAGGGGGCAATGAAGCTTTCTTT	CASSYSLRTGGNEAFF
TRBV7-8	TRBJ2-1	few	TRBD2	TGTGCCAGCAGCTCCTTTCGGGCGGGGGGCTACAATGAGCAGTTCTTC	CASSSFRAGGYNEQFF
TRBV5-5	TRBJ2-3	few	-	TGTGCCAGCAGCTTCGAACAGGGTTGGAGTACGCAGTATTTT	CASSFEQGWSTQYF
TRBV4-1	TRBJ1-5	-	-	TGCGCCAGCAGCCAAGTCGGGGAGAATCAGCCCCAGCATTTT	CASSQVGENQPQHF
TRBV12-3/TRBV12-4	TRBJ1-1	-	-	TGTGCCAGCAGTTTATTTCCTCTCGGAGAGTATGGGGGTCCTGGGAACACTGAAGCTTTCTTT	CASSLFPLGEYGGPGNTEAFF
TRBV28	TRBJ2-5	few	TRBD1	TGTGCCAGCAGTAGGGCGGGACAGGGGGCGGCTAAAGAGACCCAGTACTTC	CASSRAGQGAAKETQYF
TRBV7-9	TRBJ1-2	few	TRBD1	TGTGCCAGCAGCTTAGGGGGACAGGGGCTCAACTATGGCTACACCTTC	CASSLGGQGLNYGYTF
TRBV27	TRBJ2-7	-	-	TGTGCCAGCAGTTTATCGTGGGGTGTCACCTACGAGCAGTACTTC	CASSLSWGVTYEQYF
TRBV4-2	TRBJ2-1	many	TRBD2	TGTGCCAGCAGCCCTACTAGCGGCCCCGGGGCTGAGCAGTTCTTC	CASSPTSGPGAEQFF
TRBV11-2	TRBJ2-1	-	-	TGTGCCAGCAGCCCAGGGGGGGGACTAATACCAGAGCAGTTCTTC	CASSPGGGLIPEQFF
TRBV5-5	TRBJ2-3	-	TRBD2	TGTGCCAGCAGCCGGGGGACTAGCGGAACAGATACGCAGTATTTT	CASSRGTSGTDTQYF